This T cell receptor beta chain derives from a study of T-cell reconstitution after alpha-beta-depleted transplantation in children (dated by TCRdb to about 2016). As for the study more broadly: T-cell immune reconstitution after TCRalphabeta/CD19-depleted allogeneic hematopoietic cell transplantation in children was quantitatively tracked in the study by means of TCR repertoire profiling.

The library was obtained by PCR. Sequencer: Illumina HiSeq 2500. Molecular barcoding was employed in the preparation of TCR libraries, with unique molecular identifiers being used to normalize TCRbeta repertoire quantification. The public reads were quality trimmed at Q25 with fastp and then assembled into clones with MiXCR by TCRdb, keeping productive beta chains. Rows with one shared CDR3 protein collapse into an entry with the most common genes and DNA. Counted in this sample were 490,000 or so distinct CDR3 sequences; around 12% of them appeared once. The top ten constitute 4.5% to 6% of the sample. The germline V gene provides CDR1 SGHVS and CDR2 FNYEAQ. From the cysteine up to the phenylalanine, the CDR3 has a length of 13 residues. Only the CDR3 DNA stays, 39 bases, in frame from base 1. V was cut back by 2 bases and J by 5 bases, leaving a gap of 9 bases between them. Comments on this clonotype: What this receptor recognizes is not known. The sample holds no much larger clone one base away, and base qualities are not on file.

The chain is assembled from TRBV7-6 and TRBJ1-1; the best D guess is TRBD1, with 5 bases matching. The source is a human donor who donated a stem cell graft to a child with combined immunodeficiency. The sample here was PBMCs from the stem cell graft donor, taken from the stem cell graft. CDR3 sequence: CASSLSWGTEAFF. The DNA sequence is given as TGTGCCAGCAGCTTATCTTGGGGGACTGAAGCTTTCTTT.